The 8 T cell receptor beta chains given below trace back to one sample, sequenced in a study of T cells in Graves' hyperthyroidism and ophthalmopathy. Researchers took RNA transcripts and amplified the TCR beta CDR3 regions from them. The TCR CDR3 was amplified in a first-round RT-PCR using the HTBI primer set. TCRdb recomputed calls from the multiplex PCR reads with MiXCR, one row per CDR3 protein. Seen here are approximately 260,000 distinct CDR3 sequences, roughly 15% observed once, and the top ten hold about 33%. The sequenced sample consisted of blood. The receptors originated from a woman in her fifties or sixties with Graves' hyperthyroidism that later progressed to Graves' ophthalmopathy.

This rearrangement joins TRBV3-1 to TRBJ2-1; D is uncertain. Between the trimmed V and J ends, which lost 0 bases and 9 bases, there was a span of 18 bases. This CDR3 has 16 amino acids. Per germline, CDR1 LGHDT and CDR2 YNNKEL (reference sequence). CDR3 sequence reads: CASSQDLKGAGGEQFF. The CDR3, as DNA: TGTGCCAGCAGCCAAGATCTGAAGGGTGCCGGCGGTGAGCAGTTCTTC.

This clonotype was seen at least ten times. The CDR3 here is CASRAGNTEAFF. The CDR3 region has the DNA TGTGCCAGCAGAGCAGGGAACACTGAAGCTTTCTTT. The chain employs TRBV2 and TRBJ1-1; D remains ambiguous. Per the germline V gene, CDR1 is SNHLY and CDR2 is FYNNEI. This CDR3 is built from 12 residues. Trimming pared 6 bases from V and 1 base from J, leaving 6 bases between.

This clonotype was found many times. The chain has TRBV2 and TRBJ2-3; TRBD1 aligns across 9 bases. Unmatched junction bases numbered 8, after V lost 5 bases and J lost 2 bases. Germline V gives CDR1 SNHLY, CDR2 FYNNEI. The CDR3 length is 16 residues. CDR3 coding DNA: TGTGCCAGCAGTACGACACGGGACAGGGACACAGATACGCAGTATTTT. It yields the protein CASSTTRDRDTDTQYF.

This clonotype was seen ten or more times. V is TRBV3-1 and J is TRBJ2-5, with 12 bases identical to TRBD1. CDR1 is LGHDT, CDR2 YNNKEL, per germline (reference sequence). J was trimmed by 5 bases and V by 0 bases; bases with no gene match: 7. The CDR3 sequence is 17 residues long. CDR3 residues: CASSQEQGTGGGETQYF. For the CDR3, the DNA is TGTGCCAGCAGCCAAGAGCAAGGGACAGGGGGCGGCGAGACCCAGTACTTC.

This clonotype was picked up many times. The chain uses TRBV7-9 and TRBJ2-5; D unclear. The ends were cut back, 1 base at V and 5 bases at J, with 8 bases in the middle. The CDR3 spans 13 residues. The germline V gene has CDR1 SEHNR and CDR2 FQNEAQ (reference sequence). The CDR3 DNA sequence: TGTGCCAGCAGCTTAGGGTCGCTGGAGACCCAGTACTTC. Translation: CASSLGSLETQYF. Looking up the rest from reference TRBV7-9 and TRBJ2-5 gives the full variable domain: DTGVSQNPRHKITKRGQNVTFRCDPISEHNRLYWYRQTLGQGPEFLTYFQNEAQLEKSRLLSDRFSAERPKGSFSTLEIQRTEQGDSAMYLCASSLGSLETQYFGPGTRLLVL.

As to this clonotype: One base away lies a much larger clone, so this may be a sequencing read error. No conserved phenylalanine or tryptophan is present at the end of the CDR3, so a read error is the likely explanation. This sequence joins TRBV11-3 and TRBJ2-7; no reliable D call. The CDR3 extends over 13 amino acids. Trimming cost V 5 bases and J 1 base, with 9 bases left between them. The germline V gene has CDR1 SGHNT and CDR2 YENEEA. CDR3 sequence reads: CASSLRPSYEQYL. The CDR3 coding sequence is TGTGCCAGCAGCCTCCGGCCATCCTACGAGCAGTACTTA.

In its sample, this clonotype was seen many times. This chain uses TRBV11-2 with TRBJ1-1; D unclear. This CDR3 is 12 amino acids long. V was cut by 5 bases and J by 2 bases, with 6 bases left in between. Per the germline V gene, CDR1 is SGHAT and CDR2 is FQNNGV. CDR3: CASSQLNTEAFF. The DNA of the CDR3 is TGTGCCAGCAGCCAATTAAACACTGAAGCTTTCTTT.

This chain uses TRBV24-1 with TRBJ2-6; 8 nucleotides agree with TRBD1. The germline V gene encodes CDR1 KGHDR and CDR2 SFDVKD. The CDR3 runs to 17 residues. After removal of 4 bases from V and 4 bases from J, the junction contained 8 bases not matched to a gene. CDR3 bases: TGTGCCACCAGTGAAGCAGGGGGCGCGACCGGGGCCAACGTCCTGACTTTC. Its translation is CATSEAGGATGANVLTF.